This TCR beta chain originates from a study of shared clonotypes between healthy human individuals. Germline CDR1 and CDR2: SGHAT and FQNNGV. The CDR3 extends over 14 amino acids. The V and J ends lost 2 bases and 4 bases, in that order; junction bases with no gene match: 4. Study observations and caveats: Naive subsets typically showed greater estimated richness than memory subsets.

A remark on this clone: Its antigen is not identified.

Clones were sequenced by immunoSEQ multiplex PCR, and TCRdb holds only the in-frame ones, with some missing. The sample consists of approximately 740,000 clones, about 92% of them appearing once. CD8 cells classed as naive were CD45RO-negative and positively selected for CCR7, excluding terminally differentiated effector memory CD45RA+ cells. The receptor's source is a young man in good health. The chain joins TRBV11-2 to TRBJ2-7, with 8 positions matching TRBD1. Sequences were obtained from naive CD8+ T cells sorted from blood. The CDR3 protein is CASSLSQGAYEQYF. Written as DNA, the CDR3 is TGTGCCAGCAGCTTATCCCAGGGGGCTTACGAGCAGTACTTC.